A single sample gave rise to the 13 T cell receptor beta chains below, sequenced in a study of blood T cell repertoires in COVID-19. TCRdb keeps only in-frame clones here, not all; method: immunoSEQ multiplex PCR. The sample contains more than 150,000 clones, nearly 80% of which appear only once. Sequencing used PBMCs or T cells enriched from blood (not recorded which). These receptors were collected from a man aged 55 to 70 who had been exposed to COVID-19.

This clone has only a few counts. The gene calls are TRBV7-8 and TRBJ1-2, with D tentatively TRBD1 (6 bases). V lost 5 bases and J 4 bases, leaving 17 bases between the germline ends. The CDR3 sequence is 15 residues long. In germline, CDR1 is SGHVS, CDR2 FQNEAQ. Here the CDR3 reads CASSPTPGQSYGYTF. CDR3 nucleotide sequence: TGTGCCAGCAGCCCCACCCCCGGACAGAGCTATGGCTACACCTTC.

The chain uses TRBV19 and TRBJ2-3, with TRBD2 matching 11 bases. The trim removed 5 bases at V and 0 bases at J, leaving 10 bases unmatched. Germline V lookup: CDR1 LNHDA, CDR2 SQIVND (reference sequence). The CDR3 covers 18 residues. The chain's CDR3 is CASSQTTWTSGSTDTQYF. The CDR3, as DNA: TGTGCCAGTAGTCAAACCACCTGGACTAGCGGGAGCACAGATACGCAGTATTTT. Together with reference TRBV19 and TRBJ2-3, the CDR3 gives the full variable domain: DGGITQSPKYLFRKEGQNVTLSCEQNLNHDAMYWYRQDPGQGLRLIYYSQIVNDFQKGDIAEGYSVSREKKESFPLTVTSAQKNPTAFYLCASSQTTWTSGSTDTQYFGPGTRLTVL.

The chain has TRBV7-2 and TRBJ1-4; no clear D gene. CDR3 size: 13 residues. V lost 5 bases and J lost 7, with 11 bases in between. CDR1 and CDR2 from the germline V gene are SGHTA and FQGNSA. The DNA of the CDR3 is TGTGCCAGCAGCCCACCTAGAGGTGAAAAACTGTTTTTT. Residues: CASSPPRGEKLFF.

The chain has TRBV28 and TRBJ1-5; no clear D gene. The CDR3 covers 14 residues. V lost 3 bases and J 5 bases, leaving 11 bases between the germline ends. Per the germline V gene, CDR1 is MDHEN and CDR2 is SYDVKM. In nucleotides, the CDR3 is TGTGCCAGCAGTTTCGAGGGAAGGGATCAGCCCCAGCATTTT. Its protein product is CASSFEGRDQPQHF.

The CDR3 nucleotides are TGTGCCATCAGCGGGACTAGCGGTACTAATGAGCAGTTCTTC. Protein product: CAISGTSGTNEQFF. The chain uses TRBV10-3 and TRBJ2-1; TRBD2 agrees at 11 bases. The CDR3 extends over 14 amino acids. The V and J ends lost 6 bases and 7 bases, in that order; junction bases with no gene match: 5. Germline loops: CDR1 ENHRY, CDR2 SYGVKD.

V usage is TRBV29-1 and J usage is TRBJ2-2; TRBD2 matches at 8 bases. The length of the CDR3 is 14 residues. The V and J ends lost 6 bases and 5 bases, in that order; junction bases with no gene match: 8. Germline CDR1 and CDR2: SQVTM and ANQGSEA. For the CDR3, the DNA is TGCAGCGTGTCGGGACTAGTCGGGACCGGGGAGCTGTTTTTT. It yields the protein CSVSGLVGTGELFF.

This chain connects TRBV1 to TRBJ2-2; the table assigns TRBD2, which was not confirmed against the DNA. TRBV1 is a listed pseudogene. This CDR3 is built from 16 residues. In DNA form, the CDR3 reads TGCACCAGCAGCCAAGATAGCCAGCGGGGGACCGGGGAGCTGTTTTTT. Its protein is CTSSQDSQRGTGELFF.

The gene calls are TRBV5-4 and TRBJ2-5, with a tentative D call TRBD2 (7 bases). Germline V gives CDR1 SGHNT, CDR2 YYREEE (reference sequence). CDR3 length: 15 residues. V was clipped by 0 bases and J by 5 bases, with 14 bases between them. DNA for the CDR3: TGTGCCAGCAGCTTGGAGTTCAGGGGAGGGGAGACCCAGTACTTC. This encodes CASSLEFRGGETQYF.

The chain joins TRBV4-3 to TRBJ2-1; 8 nucleotides line up with TRBD2. Germline CDR1 reads LGHNA; CDR2 reads YSLEER. The CDR3 is 17 residues long. With V trimmed by 2 bases and J by 0 bases, 6 bases remained unmatched. CDR3 sequence: CASSQQQSGSSYNEQFF. Written as DNA, the CDR3 is TGCGCCAGCAGCCAACAACAGAGCGGGAGCTCCTACAATGAGCAGTTCTTC.

This chain joins TRBV5-4 and TRBJ2-1; 7 nucleotides line up with TRBD2. Germline CDR1 and CDR2: SGHNT and YYREEE (reference sequence). The CDR3 is 12 amino acids. The V segment lost 3 bases and the J segment 15 bases; nucleotides outside the gene matches: 9. The CDR3 sequence is CASSSSGEDRFF. The DNA of the CDR3 is TGTGCCAGCAGCTCAAGCGGGGAGGACCGGTTCTTC.

V usage is TRBV6-1 and J usage is TRBJ1-4; TRBD1 agrees at 8 bases. The CDR3 has 15 amino acids. Germline CDR1 reads MNHNS; CDR2 reads SASEGT. The J segment lost 6 bases and the V segment lost 2 bases, leaving 5 bases of the junction unmatched. DNA for the CDR3: TGTGCCAGCAGTGAATTCGGGACAGGTGATGAAAAACTGTTTTTT. This encodes CASSEFGTGDEKLFF.

V and J are TRBV24-1 and TRBJ2-3; 8 bases are shared with TRBD1. Germline assignment: CDR1 KGHDR and CDR2 SFDVKD. Trimming at V came to 7 bases and at J to 6 bases, leaving 8 bases not matched to a gene. The CDR3 length is 14 residues. In DNA, the CDR3 is TGTGCCACCAGCCAGACAGGGGTAACGGATACGCAGTATTTT. It translates to CATSQTGVTDTQYF.

The chain is built from TRBV6-5 and TRBJ2-7; 7 bases are a match to TRBD1. This CDR3 has 13 residues. The germline CDR1 and CDR2 sequences are MNHEY and SVGAGI. The V gene end was trimmed by 7 bases and the J gene end by 0 bases; junction bases not matched to a gene: 3. CDR3 residues: CASKRGPSYEQYF. As DNA, the CDR3 is TGTGCCAGCAAAAGGGGGCCCTCCTACGAGCAGTACTTC.